These 21 T cell receptor beta chains were sequenced from one sample in a study of T cell responses to AZD1222 COVID-19 vaccine. Profiling relied on immunoSEQ multiplex PCR, and the TCRdb table lists in-frame clones only, not all of them. The sample records about 92,000 clones, roughly 91% being singletons. The sample here was peripheral blood, taken on day 0 of AZD1222 vaccination. The origin of the receptors is an adult in good health.

The genes are TRBV7-9 and TRBJ1-1; maybe TRBD1 (6 bases). This CDR3 region has 15 residues. Trimming pared 5 bases from V and 5 bases from J, leaving 18 bases between. In germline, CDR1 is SEHNR, CDR2 FQNEAQ (reference sequence). As DNA, the CDR3 is TGTGCCAGCAGCGCGCAGGGGATGGTAGATACTGAAGCTTTCTTT. Its protein product is CASSAQGMVDTEAFF.

V and J are TRBV7-8 and TRBJ1-6; 9 bases are a match to TRBD1. Per the germline V gene, CDR1 is SGHVS and CDR2 is FQNEAQ. The V and J ends lost 3 bases and 13 bases, in that order; junction bases with no gene match: 10. The CDR3 loop spans 15 amino acids. The CDR3 is CASSLDRGPTTPLHF. CDR3 coding DNA: TGTGCCAGCAGCTTGGACAGGGGTCCAACGACGCCCCTCCACTTT.

The chain has TRBV19 and TRBJ1-5; TRBD1 agrees at 7 bases. V lost 3 bases, J lost 7 bases, and 9 bases stayed unmatched. The CDR3 runs to 15 residues. Germline V gene lookup returns CDR1 LNHDA and CDR2 SQIVND (reference sequence). The CDR3 region has the DNA TGTGCCAGTAGTATCGGCCGACAGGGCCAGCAGCCCCAGCATTTT. This codes for CASSIGRQGQQPQHF.

The J gene is TRBJ2-3, the V gene TRBV7-2; no firm D call. The CDR3 length is 16 residues. Germline loops: CDR1 SGHTA, CDR2 FQGNSA. Trimming shortened V by 6 bases and J by 4 bases, and 20 bases separated the two germline ends. CDR3 loop: CASSPRFMGGADTQYF. The DNA for the CDR3 is TGTGCCAGCAGTCCTCGCTTTATGGGTGGGGCAGATACGCAGTATTTT. Supplemented by reference TRBV7-2 and TRBJ2-3, the full variable domain reads GAGVSQSPSNKVTEKGKDVELRCDPISGHTALYWYRQSLGQGLEFLIYFQGNSAPDKSGLPSDRFSAERTGGSVSTLTIQRTQQEDSAVYLCASSPRFMGGADTQYFGPGTRLTVL.

The genes are TRBV6-5 and TRBJ1-4, with TRBD1 identical over 7 bases. Germline CDR1 and CDR2: MNHEY and SVGAGI. J was trimmed by 4 bases and V by 7 bases; bases with no gene match: 6. The CDR3 runs to 14 residues. The DNA of the CDR3 is TGTGCCAGCACTTCGAGACAGGGTAATGAAAAACTGTTTTTT. Its translation: CASTSRQGNEKLFF.

This chain links TRBV4-1 with TRBJ2-1; TRBD2 matches 8 bases. The CDR3 totals 18 residues. V gave up 0 bases and J gave up 10 bases; unmatched junction bases: 17. CDR1 is MGHRA and CDR2 is YSYEKL in the germline V gene. In nucleotides, the CDR3 is TGCGCCAGCAGCCAAGAGAGGGTTGCCAGCGGGGGCCCCAAAGAGCAGTTCTTC. It encodes CASSQERVASGGPKEQFF.

The chain uses TRBV18 and TRBJ2-7; TRBD1 matches at 7 bases. V was pared by 2 bases and J by 5 bases, with 15 bases of the junction left unmatched. Germline-derived CDR1 and CDR2 are KGHSH and LQKENI. The CDR3 runs to 17 residues. The CDR3 here is CASSPKAPRQGLNEQYF. The DNA for the CDR3 is TGTGCCAGCTCACCAAAAGCCCCTCGACAGGGTTTGAACGAGCAGTACTTC.

The chain is built from TRBV5-1 and TRBJ1-3; 7 bases fit TRBD1. The CDR3 contains 14 residues. Per the germline V gene, CDR1 is SGHRS and CDR2 is YFSETQ. The J segment lost 2 bases and the V segment lost 2 bases, leaving 1 base of the junction unmatched. The CDR3 nucleotides read TGCGCCAGCAGCTTTGGGACAGCTGGAAACACCATATATTTT. Protein: CASSFGTAGNTIYF.

This clone was observed once. V usage is TRBV6-2 or TRBV6-3 and J usage is TRBJ2-7; the D is unclear. The ends were cut back, 1 base at V and 1 base at J, with 8 bases in the middle. The germline gives CDR1 MNHEY, CDR2 SVGEGT. The CDR3 is 14 residues long. The CDR3 sequence: CASSYLGGSYEQYF. In nucleotides, the CDR3 is TGTGCCAGCAGTTACTTGGGCGGTTCCTACGAGCAGTACTTC.

The chain is built from TRBV7-9 and TRBJ2-3; the match to TRBD1 covers 8 bases. V was clipped by 4 bases and J by 0 bases; unmatched bases: 3. CDR1 and CDR2 (germline): SEHNR, FQNEAQ (reference sequence). This CDR3 region has 15 residues. Here the CDR3 reads CASSSDRASTDTQYF. For the CDR3, the DNA is TGTGCCAGCAGCTCGGACAGGGCTAGCACAGATACGCAGTATTTT.

V and J are TRBV18 and TRBJ1-4; possibly TRBD1 for D (6 bases). The germline gives CDR1 KGHSH, CDR2 LQKENI. The CDR3 has 18 amino acids. Trimming pared 5 bases from V and 8 bases from J, leaving 27 bases between. For the CDR3, the DNA is TGTGCCAGCTCAGGTAGCCCCCTGGGACTTGGGGGCGCCGAAAAACTGTTTTTT. Its protein product is CASSGSPLGLGGAEKLFF. The full variable domain, rest sourced from reference TRBV18 and TRBJ1-4, is NAGVMQNPRHLVRRRGQEARLRCSPMKGHSHVYWYRQLPEEGLKFMVYLQKENIIDESGMPKERFSAEFPKEGPSILRIQQVVRGDSAAYFCASSGSPLGLGGAEKLFFGSGTQLSVL.

The rearrangement uses TRBV19 and TRBJ1-4; 7 bases are shared with TRBD1. This CDR3 has 14 residues. CDR1 is LNHDA and CDR2 is SQIVND in the germline V gene (reference sequence). J was trimmed by 3 bases and V by 8 bases; bases with no gene match: 6. The CDR3 is CASQTGTSNEKLFF. The DNA of the CDR3 is TGTGCCAGTCAGACAGGGACCTCTAATGAAAAACTGTTTTTT.

The chain employs TRBV18 and TRBJ1-1; D ambiguous. Trimming took 4 bases from V and 7 from J, leaving 13 bases between them. In germline, CDR1 is KGHSH, CDR2 LQKENI. CDR3 length: 13 amino acids. The CDR3 loop reads CASSLSVEFEAFF. The CDR3 bases are TGTGCCAGCTCACTTTCGGTTGAATTTGAAGCTTTCTTT. Variable domain in full (rest from reference TRBV18 and TRBJ1-1): NAGVMQNPRHLVRRRGQEARLRCSPMKGHSHVYWYRQLPEEGLKFMVYLQKENIIDESGMPKERFSAEFPKEGPSILRIQQVVRGDSAAYFCASSLSVEFEAFFGQGTRLTVV.

This rearrangement joins TRBV4-3 to TRBJ1-2; D gene uncertain. The length of the CDR3 is 15 residues. Germline lookup yields CDR1 LGHNA and CDR2 YSLEER. Trimming left V 1 base short and J 3 bases short, with 12 bases between. CDR3 residues: CASSQGRVGYYGYTF. The CDR3 DNA reads TGCGCCAGCAGCCAAGGGAGGGTAGGGTACTATGGCTACACCTTC.

This clone was seen once. The chain carries TRBV5-4 and TRBJ1-2, with no clear D. V gave up 4 bases and J gave up 0 bases, with 4 bases separating them. This CDR3 region has 12 residues. CDR1 is SGHNT, CDR2 YYREEE, per germline (reference sequence). CDR3 bases: TGTGCCAGCAGCCTGACTAACTATGGCTACACCTTC. Residues: CASSLTNYGYTF. The variable domain in full, completed from reference TRBV5-4 and TRBJ1-2, reads ETGVTQSPTHLIKTRGQQVTLRCSSQSGHNTVSWYQQALGQGPQFIFQYYREEENGRGNFPPRFSGLQFPNYSSELNVNALELDDSALYLCASSLTNYGYTFGSGTRLTVV.

The chain has TRBV7-2 and TRBJ1-5, with TRBD1 identical over 10 bases. In germline, CDR1 is SGHTA, CDR2 FQGNSA. The trim removed 5 bases at V and 5 bases at J, leaving 12 bases unmatched. CDR3 size: 17 residues. The CDR3 loop reads CASSPGWGTGVYQPQHF. CDR3 nucleotide sequence: TGTGCCAGCAGCCCGGGGTGGGGGACAGGGGTATATCAGCCCCAGCATTTT.

This clone has only one observation. This CDR3 reads CASSAGGEGSYEQYF. The CDR3 DNA reads TGTGCCAGCAGCGCGGGGGGAGAAGGCTCCTACGAGCAGTACTTC. The chain couples TRBV9 to TRBJ2-7; 7 nucleotides match TRBD2. CDR1 is SGDLS, CDR2 YYNGEE, per germline. V gave up 3 bases and J gave up 0 bases; unmatched junction bases: 6. CDR3 length equals 15 residues.

V usage is TRBV24-1 and J usage is TRBJ1-1; a weak D match, TRBD1 (5 bases). Trimming pared 10 bases from V and 11 bases from J, leaving 28 bases between. This CDR3 is 15 amino acids long. CDR1 and CDR2 from the germline V gene are KGHDR and SFDVKD. CDR3 region: CATTSAGTGLIEAFF. DNA of the CDR3: TGTGCCACTACTTCAGCCGGGACGGGACTTATTGAGGCTTTCTTT.

This chain connects TRBV19 to TRBJ1-2, with D maybe TRBD1 (6 bases). This CDR3 region has 14 residues. The V end was cut by 3 bases, the J end by 7 bases, with 15 bases between. The V gene's germline CDR1 is LNHDA and CDR2 SQIVND (reference sequence). The CDR3 here is CASSIFGGAVGYTF. For the CDR3, the DNA is TGTGCCAGTAGTATTTTTGGGGGGGCAGTTGGCTACACCTTC.

The rearrangement joins TRBV29-1 to TRBJ2-7; D perhaps matches TRBD2 (5 bases). The germline gives CDR1 SQVTM, CDR2 ANQGSEA. CDR3 size: 12 residues. With 4 bases removed from V and 3 bases from J, the gap between germline ends came to 10 bases. The CDR3 coding sequence is TGCAGCGTTGCTCGCAGCGGCTACGAGCAGTACTTC. This gives the protein CSVARSGYEQYF.

The chain has TRBV7-3 and TRBJ2-7; a possible D gene is TRBD1 (6 bases). Between the trimmed V and J ends, which lost 5 bases and 7 bases, there was a span of 21 bases. Germline V gives CDR1 SGHTA, CDR2 FQGTGA. The CDR3 covers 15 residues. The CDR3 sequence: CASSPQGPHGPEQYF. DNA for the CDR3: TGTGCCAGCAGCCCACAGGGCCCCCACGGTCCGGAGCAGTACTTC.